This entry lists 13 T cell receptor beta chains sequenced from one sample in a study of OX40 agonist ivuxolimab in advanced cancers. Some clones are missing from TCRdb's copy, which holds only in-frame ones; the method was immunoSEQ multiplex PCR. The sample consists of 65,000 to 80,000 clones, 80% of them appearing once. Sequencing used CD4+ or CD8+ T cells sorted from blood, obtained in a trial of the OX40 agonist ivuxolimab. Every receptor here comes from an adult with an advanced solid tumor such as melanoma, head and neck, liver or kidney cancer.

This rearrangement joins TRBV4-3 to TRBJ1-4; D not resolved. V lost 2 bases, J lost 8 bases, and 12 bases lay in between. Germline V gives CDR1 LGHNA, CDR2 YSLEER. This CDR3 spans 14 amino acids. Here the CDR3 DNA reads TGCGCCAGCAGCCAACTCGTCCTGGGGGAAAAACTGTTTTTT. It encodes CASSQLVLGEKLFF.

The chain combines TRBV4-1 with TRBJ1-3, with no clear D. The CDR3 has 13 amino acids. Germline V gene data show CDR1 as MGHRA and CDR2 as YSYEKL. V was clipped by 1 base and J by 4 bases, with 5 bases between them. In nucleotides, the CDR3 is TGCGCCAGCAGCCAAGGATGGGGAAACACCATATATTTT. Its protein product is CASSQGWGNTIYF.

This clone was seen a few times. This chain uses TRBV6-1 with TRBJ2-7, with 10 bases matching TRBD1. J lost 4 bases, V lost 0 bases, and 3 bases had no gene match. The CDR3 extends over 15 amino acids. Germline V gene sequence: CDR1 MNHNS, CDR2 SASEGT. CDR3 protein: CASSEAPGQGYEQYF. CDR3 DNA: TGTGCCAGCAGTGAAGCACCGGGACAGGGGTACGAGCAGTACTTC.

This rearrangement joins TRBV4-3 to TRBJ2-1; tentative D call: TRBD1 (5 bases). This CDR3 has 15 residues. CDR1 is LGHNA, CDR2 YSLEER, per germline. The ends were cut back, 0 bases at V and 9 bases at J, with 15 bases in the middle. CDR3 amino acids: CASSQDRVAVGEQFF. For the CDR3, the DNA is TGCGCCAGCAGCCAAGACAGGGTCGCCGTCGGTGAGCAGTTCTTC.

This rearrangement joins TRBV5-4 to TRBJ2-1, with D uncertain. Germline-derived CDR1 and CDR2 are SGHNT and YYREEE (reference sequence). This CDR3 is 13 amino acids long. V shed 4 bases and J shed 5 bases, with 10 bases lying between them. The CDR3 coding sequence is TGTGCCAGCAGCAGGGTTGAGAACAATGAGCAGTTCTTC. Encoded protein: CASSRVENNEQFF.

This clone has more than one count but fewer than ten. The chain carries TRBV11-2 and TRBJ2-5, with D perhaps assigned TRBD1 or TRBD2 (5 bases each). The CDR3 loop spans 13 amino acids. Per germline, CDR1 SGHAT and CDR2 FQNNGV. With 5 bases removed from V and 5 bases from J, the gap between germline ends came to 12 bases. The CDR3 sequence: CASSPLGAETQYF. As DNA, the CDR3 is TGTGCCAGCAGCCCCCTCGGGGCCGAGACCCAGTACTTC. Full variable domain (missing parts from reference TRBV11-2 and TRBJ2-5): EAGVAQSPRYKIIEKRQSVAFWCNPISGHATLYWYQQILGQGPKLLIQFQNNGVVDDSQLPKDRFSAERLKGVDSTLKIQPAKLEDSAVYLCASSPLGAETQYFGPGTRLLVL.

V is TRBV7-8 and J is TRBJ2-1; D is unclear. Trimming shortened V by 1 base and J by 4 bases, and 5 bases separated the two germline ends. CDR3 length: 13 residues. Germline CDR1 is SGHVS and CDR2 is FQNEAQ. The CDR3 nucleotides read TGTGCCAGCAGCTTAGGACGGTACAATGAGCAGTTCTTC. It translates to CASSLGRYNEQFF.

The V gene is TRBV4-2, the J gene TRBJ2-3; possibly TRBD2 for D (5 bases). The V end lost 0 bases, the J end lost 4 bases, and 11 bases lay between the germline ends. CDR1 and CDR2 (germline): LGHNA, YNFKEQ. The length of the CDR3 is 15 residues. CDR3 loop: CASSQDASSPDTQYF. CDR3 coding DNA: TGTGCCAGCAGCCAAGACGCCTCTAGCCCAGATACGCAGTATTTT.

This clone was detected only once. The J gene is TRBJ2-7, the V gene TRBV10-3, with 11 positions matching TRBD2. Germline-derived CDR1 and CDR2 are ENHRY and SYGVKD. This CDR3 has 13 residues. Trimming took 8 bases from V and 5 from J; bases not matched to a gene: 5. CDR3 sequence reads: CAIRTSGSDEQYF. In DNA form, the CDR3 reads TGTGCCATCCGCACTAGCGGGAGCGACGAGCAGTACTTC.

The chain employs TRBV29-1 and TRBJ2-5; 9 bases fit TRBD2. The germline gives CDR1 SQVTM, CDR2 ANQGSEA. This CDR3 contains 12 residues. Trimming took 3 bases from V and 9 from J; bases not matched to a gene: 5. CDR3 DNA sequence: TGCAGCGTTGATTCTAGCGGGGAGGCCCAGTACTTC. Its protein is CSVDSSGEAQYF.

The V call is TRBV5-1, the J call TRBJ2-1; D tentatively reads TRBD1 or TRBD2 (6 bases each). This CDR3 comprises 18 residues. Trimming left V 0 bases short and J 1 base short, with 17 bases between. Germline V gives CDR1 SGHRS, CDR2 YFSETQ. CDR3 bases: TGCGCCAGCAGCTTGGAGCCTCTTGGGGGGCCGTCCTACAATGAGCAGTTCTTC. Translating gives CASSLEPLGGPSYNEQFF.

The V and J genes are TRBV11-1 and TRBJ2-7; 8 nucleotides agree with TRBD1. The V gene's germline CDR1 is SGHAT and CDR2 FQDESV (reference sequence). This CDR3 has 15 residues. With 3 bases clipped from V and 0 bases from J, the junction kept 4 bases outside the gene matches. The DNA for the CDR3 is TGTGCCAGCAGCTTGGACAGGGTGGCCTCCTACGAGCAGTACTTC. Protein product: CASSLDRVASYEQYF.

The rearrangement links TRBV7-2 to TRBJ2-5, with 7 bases aligning to TRBD2. The CDR3 length is 13 residues. The germline CDR1 and CDR2 sequences are SGHTA and FQGNSA. With V trimmed by 3 bases and J by 11 bases, 9 bases remained unmatched. CDR3 sequence (DNA): TGTGCCAGCAGCTTCGGCGGGAGTAAGGAGCAGTACTTC. Its translation is CASSFGGSKEQYF.